The clone carrying this TCR beta chain came up a few times. This record belongs to a study of T-cell reconstitution after alpha-beta-depleted transplantation in children. Preparation of the TCRbeta library was carried out with unique molecular identifiers. From the PCR reads, TCRdb called clonotypes with MiXCR, one entry per CDR3 protein. The table shows roughly 300,000 distinct CDR3 sequences, with 10% occurring only once. The V gene lost 0 bases and the J gene lost 0 bases, with 15 bases spanning the gap. The CDR3 totals 17 residues. Per the germline V gene, CDR1 is SGHNT and CDR2 is YENEEA. Sequences were derived from PBMCs from the stem cell graft donor, sampled from the stem cell graft. The chain is built from TRBV11-3 and TRBJ2-7, with D possibly matching TRBD1 (5 bases). This sequence originates from a human donor who donated a stem cell graft to a child with acute lymphoblastic leukemia. CDR3: CASSLEPVGVSSYEQYF. The CDR3 nucleotides read TGTGCCAGCAGCTTAGAGCCGGTAGGGGTGAGCTCCTACGAGCAGTACTTC.